This T cell receptor beta chain was obtained from a study of T cell repertoires in cytomegalovirus infection. TCRdb fed the reads into MiXCR, producing one record per CDR3 protein. The sample holds around 450,000 distinct CDR3 sequences, over 9% seen once. This clonotype came up a few times. V shed 1 base and J shed 10 bases, with 7 bases lying between them. Per the germline V gene, CDR1 is LGHDT and CDR2 is YNNKEL (reference sequence). The CDR3 consists of 11 residues. The receptor was isolated from a human donor in good health (CMV status not recorded). Some clones in this sample may be carry-over from other donors' samples. V usage is TRBV3-1 and J usage is TRBJ1-2; D remains unclear. Source material: PBMCs. Here the CDR3 DNA reads TGTGCCAGCAGCCAAGCCCGAATCTACACCTTC. Amino acids: CASSQARIYTF. The whole variable domain, filled in from reference TRBV3-1 and TRBJ1-2, reads DTAVSQTPKYLVTQMGNDKSIKCEQNLGHDTMYWYKQDSKKFLKIMFSYNNKELIINETVPNRFSPKSPDKAHLNLHINSLELGDSAVYFCASSQARIYTFGSGTRLTVV.